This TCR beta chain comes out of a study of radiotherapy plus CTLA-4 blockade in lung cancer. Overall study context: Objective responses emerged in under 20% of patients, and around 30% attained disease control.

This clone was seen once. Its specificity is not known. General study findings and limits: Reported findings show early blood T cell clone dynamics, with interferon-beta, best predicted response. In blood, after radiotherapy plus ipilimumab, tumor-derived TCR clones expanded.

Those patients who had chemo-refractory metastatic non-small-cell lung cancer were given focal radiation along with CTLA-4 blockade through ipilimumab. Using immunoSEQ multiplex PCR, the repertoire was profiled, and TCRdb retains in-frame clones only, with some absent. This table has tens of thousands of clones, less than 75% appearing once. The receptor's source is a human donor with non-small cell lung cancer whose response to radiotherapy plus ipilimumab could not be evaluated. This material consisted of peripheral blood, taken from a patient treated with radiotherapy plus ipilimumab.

The CDR3 region has the DNA TGTGCCAGCAGTCGGGACAGGGGAGAAGCTTTCTTT. This gives the protein CASSRDRGEAFF. This chain uses TRBV6-1 with TRBJ1-1; 10 bases agree with TRBD1. CDR3 size: 12 residues. The ends lost 5 bases at V and 8 bases at J; junction bases unmatched: 2. Germline CDR1 and CDR2: MNHNS and SASEGT.